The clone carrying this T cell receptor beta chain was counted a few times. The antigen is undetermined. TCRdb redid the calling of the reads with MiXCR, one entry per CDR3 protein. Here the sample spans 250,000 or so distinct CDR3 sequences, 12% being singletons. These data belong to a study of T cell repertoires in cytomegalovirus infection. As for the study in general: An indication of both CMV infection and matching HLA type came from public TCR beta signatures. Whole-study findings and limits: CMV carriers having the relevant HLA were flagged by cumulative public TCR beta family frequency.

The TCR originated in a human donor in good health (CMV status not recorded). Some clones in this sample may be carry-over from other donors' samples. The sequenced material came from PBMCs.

The CDR3 nucleotides read TGCAGCGTCCAGGGGGCTGAGGGTGAAAAACTGTTTTTT. As protein: CSVQGAEGEKLFF. This rearrangement joins TRBV29-1 to TRBJ1-4; the match to TRBD1 covers 8 bases. V was clipped by 6 bases and J by 7 bases; unmatched bases: 7. Germline V gene lookup returns CDR1 SQVTM and CDR2 ANQGSEA. The CDR3 is 13 residues long.